The 12 T cell receptor beta chains given below trace back to one sample, sequenced in a study of CD4+ T cells in melanoma. Repertoires were generated with immunoSEQ multiplex PCR, while TCRdb's copy carries only in-frame clones and drops some. Of fewer than 20,000 clones in the sample, 83% were seen once. The sample was cells from a culture (not recorded whether cultured in vitro). These receptor sequences come from a human donor with melanoma.

The V and J genes are TRBV5-1 and TRBJ1-2, with a weak D call TRBD1 (5 bases). The germline V gene has CDR1 SGHRS and CDR2 YFSETQ. The V end lost 3 bases, the J end lost 6 bases, and 15 bases lay between the germline ends. There are 14 residues in the CDR3. CDR3: CASSSDRGPDGYTF. The CDR3 DNA is TGCGCCAGCAGCTCCGATAGGGGCCCAGATGGCTACACCTTC.

The chain combines TRBV2 with TRBJ2-1; tentative D call: TRBD2 (5 bases). Trimming cost V 6 bases and J 6 bases, with 15 bases left between them. The germline CDR1 and CDR2 sequences are SNHLY and FYNNEI. The CDR3 consists of 14 residues. The CDR3: CASRDQEAINEQFF. Here the CDR3 DNA reads TGTGCCAGCAGGGACCAGGAGGCGATCAATGAGCAGTTCTTC.

This chain joins TRBV6-1 and TRBJ1-5, with D possibly TRBD1 on 6 matching bases. The V gene lost 4 bases and the J gene lost 3 bases, with 16 bases spanning the gap. Germline loops: CDR1 MNHNS, CDR2 SASEGT. CDR3 size: 16 residues. The CDR3 nucleotides read TGTGCCAGCAGTGCCAACCCCGACAGGTTCAATCAGCCCCAGCATTTT. Translation gives CASSANPDRFNQPQHF.

This chain connects TRBV5-1 to TRBJ2-3; no reliable D call. V lost 0 bases to trimming and J lost 5 bases, with 10 bases between them. The CDR3 runs to 14 residues. CDR1 is SGHRS and CDR2 is YFSETQ in the germline V gene. The CDR3 reads CASSLEAGLDTQYF. For the CDR3, the DNA is TGCGCCAGCAGCTTGGAGGCAGGTCTAGATACGCAGTATTTT.

The chain uses TRBV9 and TRBJ1-5, with a weak D call TRBD1 (5 bases). The CDR3 consists of 14 residues. Germline loops: CDR1 SGDLS, CDR2 YYNGEE. Trimming left V 0 bases short and J 4 bases short, with 8 bases between. The CDR3 nucleotides read TGTGCCAGCAGCGTAGGACAGATGAATCAGCCCCAGCATTTT. This gives the protein CASSVGQMNQPQHF.

The sample holds a few counts of this clone. This chain links TRBV5-1 with TRBJ2-3; 8 nucleotides agree with TRBD2. This CDR3 spans 14 amino acids. Germline loops: CDR1 SGHRS, CDR2 YFSETQ. Losses at the gene ends were 2 bases for V and 7 bases for J; bases not matched to a gene: 6. The CDR3 DNA is TGCGCCAGCAGCTTCCGGCGGGGGGTGTATACGCAGTATTTT. Translation gives CASSFRRGVYTQYF.

This clone came up a few times. The chain joins TRBV11-1 to TRBJ1-2; no firm D call. V was clipped by 1 base and J by 4 bases, with 13 bases between them. Per the germline V gene, CDR1 is SGHAT and CDR2 is FQDESV (reference sequence). This CDR3 region has 15 residues. CDR3 nucleotides: TGTGCCAGCAGCTTAGATCGGGGAGGGCTCTATGGCTACACCTTC. Its protein is CASSLDRGGLYGYTF. The full variable domain, with the rest looked up from reference TRBV11-1 and TRBJ1-2, is EAEVAQSPRYKITEKSQAVAFWCDPISGHATLYWYRQILGQGPELLVQFQDESVVDDSQLPKDRFSAERLKGVDSTLKIQPAELGDSAMYLCASSLDRGGLYGYTFGSGTRLTVV.

The chain couples TRBV7-8 to TRBJ1-2; the match to TRBD1 covers 12 bases. The length of the CDR3 is 14 residues. CDR1 is SGHVS and CDR2 is FQNEAQ in the germline V gene. Germline trimming cut 6 bases from V and 8 bases from J; bases unmatched to any gene: 7. CDR3 sequence reads: CASRLPGQGAGYTF. In DNA form, the CDR3 reads TGTGCCAGCAGGTTGCCGGGACAGGGGGCGGGCTACACCTTC.

The chain is built from TRBV12-5 and TRBJ2-5; 12 bases map to TRBD1. The length of the CDR3 is 21 residues. Germline V gene sequence: CDR1 LGHNT, CDR2 FRNRAP. With V trimmed by 0 bases and J by 5 bases, 19 bases remained unmatched. CDR3 in DNA: TGTGCTAGTGGTTTGGTACTTAAAAAACTAGACCGGGACAGGGGGCCGGAGACCCAGTACTTC. It specifies CASGLVLKKLDRDRGPETQYF.

This clone occurred once. This chain links TRBV20-1 with TRBJ1-1, with no clear D. The V and J ends lost 1 base and 10 bases respectively, with 10 bases between them. Per germline, CDR1 DFQATT and CDR2 SNEGSKA (reference sequence). The CDR3 contains 11 residues. The CDR3 DNA reads as TGCAGTGCTAGAGGGTCTGGTGGAGCTTTCTTT. Protein: CSARGSGGAFF.

The V and J genes are TRBV30 and TRBJ1-2; D not resolved. The ends were cut back, 0 bases at V and 4 bases at J, with 15 bases in the middle. In germline, CDR1 is GTSNPN, CDR2 SVGIG (reference sequence). CDR3 size: 15 residues. The CDR3 region is CAWSVWQQVSYGYTF. The CDR3 DNA reads as TGTGCCTGGAGTGTATGGCAGCAAGTAAGCTATGGCTACACCTTC. Complete variable domain (other parts from reference TRBV30 and TRBJ1-2): SQTIHQWPATLVQPVGSPLSLECTVEGTSNPNLYWYRQAAGRGLQLLFYSVGIGQISSEVPQNLSASRPQDRQFILSSKKLLLSDSGFYLCAWSVWQQVSYGYTFGSGTRLTVV.

The rearrangement joins TRBV6-6 to TRBJ2-3, with TRBD2 identical over 12 bases. The CDR3 is made up of 16 amino acids. The V and J ends lost 7 bases and 2 bases, in that order; junction bases with no gene match: 7. Germline V gives CDR1 MNHNY, CDR2 SVGAGI (reference sequence). CDR3 sequence: CASTKLAGGITDTQYF. CDR3 coding DNA: TGTGCCAGCACCAAACTAGCGGGGGGAATCACAGATACGCAGTATTTT.